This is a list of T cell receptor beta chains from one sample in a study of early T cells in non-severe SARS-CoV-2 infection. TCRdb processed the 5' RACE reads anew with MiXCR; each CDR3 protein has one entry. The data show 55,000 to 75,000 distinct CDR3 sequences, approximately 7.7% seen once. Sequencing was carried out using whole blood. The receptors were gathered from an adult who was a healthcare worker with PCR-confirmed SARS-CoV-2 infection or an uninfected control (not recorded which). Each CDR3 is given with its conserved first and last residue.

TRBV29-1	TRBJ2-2	CSVGLAGTGELFF
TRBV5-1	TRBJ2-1	CASSWGVVNEQFF
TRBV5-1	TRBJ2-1	CASRRDSYNEQFF
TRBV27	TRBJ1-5	CASSLQGAMGNQPQHF
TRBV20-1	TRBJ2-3	CSATSGREADTQYF
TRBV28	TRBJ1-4	CASSTSLGPNEKLFF
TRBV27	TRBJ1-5	CASRLADRGNQPQHF
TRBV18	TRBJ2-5	CASSPAQEETQYF
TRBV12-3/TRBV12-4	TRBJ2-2	CASTTPWGRNTGELFF
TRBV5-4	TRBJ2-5	CASSPTGGETQYF
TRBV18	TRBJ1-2	CASSPTGGASRGDGYTF
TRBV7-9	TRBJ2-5	CASVRGGSETQYF
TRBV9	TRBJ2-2	CASSVTLGLAGNTGELFF
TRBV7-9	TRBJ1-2	CASSLLGGYTF
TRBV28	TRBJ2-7	CASSSQTSGGGRAYEQYF
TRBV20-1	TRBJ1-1	CSVRVSGGATEAFF
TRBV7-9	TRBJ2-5	CASSPDWGETQYF
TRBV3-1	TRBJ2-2	CASSQEGSGKGGELFF
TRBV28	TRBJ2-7	CATWTGPKGQYF
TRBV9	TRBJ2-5	CASAQGETQYF
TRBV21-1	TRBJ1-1	CASSRRSWGMNTEAFF
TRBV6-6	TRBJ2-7	CASSYVLAGGEQYF
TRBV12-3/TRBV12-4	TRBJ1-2	CASSPGDRRANYGYTF
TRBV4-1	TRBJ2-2	CASSLERVSTTGELFF
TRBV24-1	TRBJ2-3	CATSEGALVTDTQYF
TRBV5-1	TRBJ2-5	CASSTGAGETQYF
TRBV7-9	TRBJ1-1	CASSNGGEAFF
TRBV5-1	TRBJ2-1	CASRAAGVEYNEQFF
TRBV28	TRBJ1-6	CASSDRASSPLHF
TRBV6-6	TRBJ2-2	CASTTVIDTGELFF
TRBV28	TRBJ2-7	CASSSSGTGDSYEQYF
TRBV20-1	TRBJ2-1	CSAEGAGGIFSEQFF
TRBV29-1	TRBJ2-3	CSAHPTSGRTDTQYF
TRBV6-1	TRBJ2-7	CASSEAGASSYEQYF
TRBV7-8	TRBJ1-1	CASSPPEGSTVNTEAFF
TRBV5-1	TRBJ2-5	CASSLGNGWETQYF